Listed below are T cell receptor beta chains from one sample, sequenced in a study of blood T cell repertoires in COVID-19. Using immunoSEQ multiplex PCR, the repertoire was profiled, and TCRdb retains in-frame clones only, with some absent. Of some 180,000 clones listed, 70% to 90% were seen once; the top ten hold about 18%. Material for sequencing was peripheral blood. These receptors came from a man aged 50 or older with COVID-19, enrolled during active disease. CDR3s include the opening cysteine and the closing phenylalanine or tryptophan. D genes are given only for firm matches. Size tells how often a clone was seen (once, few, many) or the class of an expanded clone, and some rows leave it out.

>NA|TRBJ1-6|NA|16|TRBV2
TGTGCCAGCACCCGAGAACAGAGCTCCTATAATTCACCCCTCCACTTT
CASTREQSSYNSPLHF
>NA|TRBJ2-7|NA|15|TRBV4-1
TGCGCCAGCAGCCAAGGTCAGGACACCACCTACGAGCAGTACTTC
CASSQGQDTTYEQYF
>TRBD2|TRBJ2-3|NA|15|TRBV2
TGTGCCAGCAGGGAGGATAGCGGGGGTCGAGATACGCAGTATTTT
CASREDSGGRDTQYF
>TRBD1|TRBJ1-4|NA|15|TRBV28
TGTGCCAGCAGTTCCTCAGGGGGCAATTATGAAAAACTGTTTTTT
CASSSSGGNYEKLFF
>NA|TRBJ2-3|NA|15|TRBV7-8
TGTGCCAGCAGCTTAGTACCCAGGGGCACAGATACGCAGTATTTT
CASSLVPRGTDTQYF
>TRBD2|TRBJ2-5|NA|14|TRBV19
TGTGCCAGTAGTGCCAGGGGACTAGAAGAGACCCAGTACTTC
CASSARGLEETQYF
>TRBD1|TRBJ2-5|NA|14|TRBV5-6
TGTGCCAGCAGCCCGGACAGGAACCAAGAGACCCAGTACTTC
CASSPDRNQETQYF
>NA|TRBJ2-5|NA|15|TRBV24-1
TGTGCCACCAGTGACCCGAGGACAGCCCAAGAGACCCAGTACTTC
CATSDPRTAQETQYF
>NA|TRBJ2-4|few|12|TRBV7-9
TGTGCCAGCAGCTTAACAGAGGGGGTTCAGTACTTC
CASSLTEGVQYF
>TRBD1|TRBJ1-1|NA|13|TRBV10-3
TGTGCCATCAGGACAGGGGTGGGCACTGAAGCTTTCTTT
CAIRTGVGTEAFF
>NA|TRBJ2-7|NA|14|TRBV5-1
TGCGCCAGCAGCTACGACTCTCAGGGGAGCGAGCAGTACTTC
CASSYDSQGSEQYF
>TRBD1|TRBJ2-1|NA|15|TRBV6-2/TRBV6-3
TGTGCCAGCAGTTACCCGCCAGGGGGCGACGGGTCTCAGTTCTTC
CASSYPPGGDGSQFF
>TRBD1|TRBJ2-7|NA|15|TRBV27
TGTGCCAGCAGTATCGTGGCAGGGGGCAAATACGAGCAGTACTTC
CASSIVAGGKYEQYF
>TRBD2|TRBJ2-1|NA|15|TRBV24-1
TGTGCCACCAGTGACGCTAGCGGGTCCTACAATGAGCAGTTCTTC
CATSDASGSYNEQFF
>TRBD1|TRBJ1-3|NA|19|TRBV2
TGTGCCAGCAGTGGTTTGAGGGACAGCCAGGGGGGCTCTGGAAACACCATATATTTT
CASSGLRDSQGGSGNTIYF
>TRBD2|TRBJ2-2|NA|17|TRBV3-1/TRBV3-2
TGTGCCAGCACCAGGACTAGCGGGGGCCGAAACACCGGGGAGCTGTTTTTT
CASTRTSGGRNTGELFF
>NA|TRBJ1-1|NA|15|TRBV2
TGTGCCAGCAGTGAAGTAGCAGGGGCGAACACTGAAGCTTTCTTT
CASSEVAGANTEAFF
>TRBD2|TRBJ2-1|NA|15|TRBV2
TGTGCCAGCAGGACTAGCGGGGGGCCCTACAATGAGCAGTTCTTC
CASRTSGGPYNEQFF
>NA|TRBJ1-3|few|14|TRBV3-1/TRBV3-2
TGTGCCAGCAGCCAAGATCATTCTGGAAACACCATATATTTT
CASSQDHSGNTIYF
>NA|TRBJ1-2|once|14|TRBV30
TGTGCCTGGAGCGCCCCGAACAGCCTCTATGGCTACACCTTC
CAWSAPNSLYGYTF
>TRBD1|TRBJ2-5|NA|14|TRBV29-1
TGCAGCGTTGAATGGACAGGGGGGACAGAGACCCAGTACTTC
CSVEWTGGTETQYF
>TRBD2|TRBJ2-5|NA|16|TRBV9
TGTGCCAGCAGCGTAGAAGAGGCGGGGGGGCGAGAGACCCAGTACTTC
CASSVEEAGGRETQYF
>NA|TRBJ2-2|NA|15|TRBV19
TGTGCCAGTAGTAAACCCTCCCAGGGCTCCGGGGAGCTGTTTTTT
CASSKPSQGSGELFF
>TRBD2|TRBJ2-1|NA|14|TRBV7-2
TGTGCCAGCAGCTTAGCTAGCGGGATGAATGAGCAGTTCTTC
CASSLASGMNEQFF
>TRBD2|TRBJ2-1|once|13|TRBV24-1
TGTGCCACCAGCCACCCGGGGGGGAGTGAGCAGTTCTTC
CATSHPGGSEQFF
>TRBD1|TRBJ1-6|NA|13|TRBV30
TGTGCCTGGCAACAGGGGCCGAATTCACCCCTCCACTTT
CAWQQGPNSPLHF
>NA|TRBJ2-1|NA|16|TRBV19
TGTGCCAGTAGGGGATCCCGCCGCGGGGTTCCCAATGAGCAGTTCTTC
CASRGSRRGVPNEQFF
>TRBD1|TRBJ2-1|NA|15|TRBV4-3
TGCGCCAGCAGCCTTGGGCAGGCAGGGGGCAATGAGCAGTTCTTC
CASSLGQAGGNEQFF
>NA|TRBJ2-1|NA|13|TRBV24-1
TGTGCCACCAGTGATTTTGGCGGGGCTGAGCAGTTCTTC
CATSDFGGAEQFF
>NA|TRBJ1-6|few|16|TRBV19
TGTGCCAGTAGTACCGGGGGGGGCCCCTATAGTGGACCCCTCCACTTT
CASSTGGGPYSGPLHF
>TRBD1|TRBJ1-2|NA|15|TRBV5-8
TGTGCCAGCAGCCGACGAACACAGGGGATGGGTGGCTACACCTTC
CASSRRTQGMGGYTF
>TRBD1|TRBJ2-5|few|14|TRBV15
TGTGCCACCAGCAGAGATAGGGACAGAGAGACCCAGTACTTC
CATSRDRDRETQYF
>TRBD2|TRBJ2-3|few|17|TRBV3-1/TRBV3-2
TGTGCCAGCAGTCCCTGGATAGCGGGAGATGGGACAGATACGCAGTATTTT
CASSPWIAGDGTDTQYF
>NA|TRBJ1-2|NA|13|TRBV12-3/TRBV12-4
TGTGCCAGCAGTTTAGTCAGGGTAAAAGGCTACACCTTC
CASSLVRVKGYTF
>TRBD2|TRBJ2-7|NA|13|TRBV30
TGTGCCTGGAGTGCAGGGACTAACTACGAGCAGTACTTC
CAWSAGTNYEQYF
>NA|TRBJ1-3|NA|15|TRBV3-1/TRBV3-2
TGTGCCAGCAGCCCCAACAGTCCCTCTGGAAACACCATATATTTT
CASSPNSPSGNTIYF
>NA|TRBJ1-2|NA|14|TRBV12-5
TGTGCTAGTGGTCCCCAACAGGGCCCCTATGGCTACACCTTC
CASGPQQGPYGYTF
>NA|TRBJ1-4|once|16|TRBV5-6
TGTGCCAGCAGCTCGAAACAGGGTTCAACTAATGAAAAACTGTTTTTT
CASSSKQGSTNEKLFF
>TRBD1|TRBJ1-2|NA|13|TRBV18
TGTGCCAGCTCACTTAGGGACAGCTATGGCTACACCTTC
CASSLRDSYGYTF
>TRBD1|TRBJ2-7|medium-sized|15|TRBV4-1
TGCGCCAGCAGCCACATAAAGGGGACAGCCTACGAGCAGTACTTC
CASSHIKGTAYEQYF
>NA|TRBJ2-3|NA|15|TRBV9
TGTGCCAGCAGCGCCGAAGGACAAGTCACAGATACGCAGTATTTT
CASSAEGQVTDTQYF
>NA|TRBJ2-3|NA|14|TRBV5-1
TGCGCCAGCAGCTTAGCGGATAACACAGATACGCAGTATTTT
CASSLADNTDTQYF
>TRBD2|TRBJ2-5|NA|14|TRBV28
TGTGCCAGCAACCTGGCTAGCGGGAGGGGGACCCAGTACTTC
CASNLASGRGTQYF
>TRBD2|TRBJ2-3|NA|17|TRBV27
TGTGCCAGCAGTTTCCTTAGCGGGGGGGCCGGAACAGATACGCAGTATTTT
CASSFLSGGAGTDTQYF
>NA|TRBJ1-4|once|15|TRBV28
TGTGCCAGCAGTCCCCACGGTGCAACTAATGAAAAACTGTTTTTT
CASSPHGATNEKLFF
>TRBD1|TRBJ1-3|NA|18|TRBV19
TGTGCCAGTAGCCCCGGGACAGAGCCGGCAGAGTCGGGAAACACCATATATTTT
CASSPGTEPAESGNTIYF
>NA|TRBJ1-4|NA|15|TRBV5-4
TGTGCCAGCAGCTCCGGGACATCAACTAATGAAAAACTGTTTTTT
CASSSGTSTNEKLFF
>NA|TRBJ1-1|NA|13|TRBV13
TGTGCCAGCAGCTTGGCAGGGGTAACTGAAGCTTTCTTT
CASSLAGVTEAFF
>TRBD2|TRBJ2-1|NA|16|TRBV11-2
TGTGCCAGCAGTTGGAGACTAGCGGGGATATACAATGAGCAGTTCTTC
CASSWRLAGIYNEQFF
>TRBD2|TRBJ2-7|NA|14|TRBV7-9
TGTGCCAGCAGCCCCGGCTTGGGAGGGGAGCGGCAGTACTTC
CASSPGLGGERQYF
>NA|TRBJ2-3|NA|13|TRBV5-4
TGTGCCAGCAGCTTTACAGGGCGGGATACGCAGTATTTT
CASSFTGRDTQYF
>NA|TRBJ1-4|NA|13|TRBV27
TGTGCCAGCAGTCATCGGGGGTTAGAAAAACTGTTTTTT
CASSHRGLEKLFF
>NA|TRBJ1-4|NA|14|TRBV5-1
TGCGCCAGCAGCCCAGGTGGAACTAATGAAAAACTGTTTTTT
CASSPGGTNEKLFF